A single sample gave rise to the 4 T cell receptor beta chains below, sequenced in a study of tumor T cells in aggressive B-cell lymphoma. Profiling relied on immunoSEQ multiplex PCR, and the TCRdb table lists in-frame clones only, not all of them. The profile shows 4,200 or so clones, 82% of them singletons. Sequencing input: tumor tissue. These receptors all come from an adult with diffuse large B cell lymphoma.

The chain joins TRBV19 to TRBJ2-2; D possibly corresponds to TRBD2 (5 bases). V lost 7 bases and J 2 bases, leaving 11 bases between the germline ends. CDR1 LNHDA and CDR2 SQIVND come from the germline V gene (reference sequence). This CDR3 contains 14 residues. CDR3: CASTAEVNTGELFF. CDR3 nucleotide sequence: TGTGCCAGTACGGCGGAGGTCAACACCGGGGAGCTGTTTTTT. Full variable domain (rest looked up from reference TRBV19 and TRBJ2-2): DGGITQSPKYLFRKEGQNVTLSCEQNLNHDAMYWYRQDPGQGLRLIYYSQIVNDFQKGDIAEGYSVSREKKESFPLTVTSAQKNPTAFYLCASTAEVNTGELFFGEGSRLTVL.

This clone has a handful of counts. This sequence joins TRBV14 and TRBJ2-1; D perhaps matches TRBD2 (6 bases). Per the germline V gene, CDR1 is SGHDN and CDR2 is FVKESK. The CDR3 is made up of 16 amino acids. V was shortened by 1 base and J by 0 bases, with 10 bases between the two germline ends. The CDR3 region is CASSQVSGSSYNEQFF. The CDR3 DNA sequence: TGTGCCAGCAGCCAAGTATCCGGGAGCTCCTACAATGAGCAGTTCTTC. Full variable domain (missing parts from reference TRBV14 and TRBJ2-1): EAGVTQFPSHSVIEKGQTVTLRCDPISGHDNLYWYRRVMGKEIKFLLHFVKESKQDESGMPNNRFLAERTGGTYSTLKVQPAELEDSGVYFCASSQVSGSSYNEQFFGPGTRLTVL.

For the CDR3, the DNA is TGCAGCGTTGAACTTCAGGGGGAGCAGTACTTC. As protein: CSVELQGEQYF. The chain carries TRBV29-1 and TRBJ2-7; tentative D call: TRBD1 (6 bases). Germline V gene sequence: CDR1 SQVTM, CDR2 ANQGSEA. There are 11 residues in the CDR3. V gave up 2 bases and J gave up 7 bases, with 9 bases separating them.

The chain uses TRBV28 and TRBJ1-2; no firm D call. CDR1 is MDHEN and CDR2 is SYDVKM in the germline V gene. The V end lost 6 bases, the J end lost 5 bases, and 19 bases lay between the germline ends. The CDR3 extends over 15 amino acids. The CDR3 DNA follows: TGTGCCAGCAGGAATATGGGCCTCCGGGGTTATGGCTACACCTTC. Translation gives CASRNMGLRGYGYTF.